Below, one T cell receptor beta chain is given with its context. The sample belongs to a study of blood T cell repertoires in COVID-19. In the authors' methods: Reference gene primer amplification yielded estimated nucleated cell counts. Profiled with immunoSEQ multiplex PCR; TCRdb holds only in-frame clones, not every one. The D gene and trimming were derived from the DNA, and the V and J assignments and clone size from that table. The sample records approximately 250,000 clones, around four fifths being singletons. V shed 4 bases and J 5 bases; nucleotides not matched to a gene: 7. Germline assignment: CDR1 KGHSH and CDR2 LQKENI. This CDR3 comprises 14 residues.

The source of this sequence is a man in his fifties or sixties with acute or convalescent COVID-19. The J gene is TRBJ2-5, the V gene TRBV18; 7 bases line up with TRBD1. Sequencing used peripheral blood. The CDR3 coding sequence is TGTGCCAGCTCACTGCACAGGGGTGAGGAGACCCAGTACTTC. Amino acids: CASSLHRGEETQYF.